This TCR beta chain derives from a study of cytomegalovirus exposure and HLA in healthy donors. It was with 60 Vbeta and 13 Jbeta primers that the PCR ran. In the source study's methods: Among the unique TCR beta chains that a later analysis counted, about 84 million in all, 10 million to 13 million were shared. Sequenced by immunoSEQ multiplex PCR; TCRdb stores in-frame clones only, minus some. From that table come the V and J calls and clone size; the DNA was used to work out D and trimming. Seen in this sample are 25,000 to 40,000 clones; the ten most common clones hold approximately 4.8%. As regards this clone: Its antigen is as yet unknown.

CDR3 size: 15 residues. Trimming cost V 1 base and J 1 base; bases outside gene matches: 3. Germline lookup yields CDR1 SGHDN and CDR2 FVKESK. Study conclusions and caveats: Sequencing had likely introduced a cluster of highly shared sequence variants as an artifact.

The material sequenced was PBMCs. The chain uses TRBV14 and TRBJ1-1; 7 bases are shared with TRBD1. This TCR was sampled from a female donor in good health and CMV-seronegative. The DNA of the CDR3 is TGTGCCAGCAGCCAAGCGGACAGGTGGAACACTGAAGCTTTCTTT. It yields the protein CASSQADRWNTEAFF.